These 26 T cell receptor beta chains came from one sample sequenced in a study of neurological immune-mediated disorders. TCRdb reanalysed the 5' RACE reads using MiXCR and keeps one entry per CDR3 protein. The table shows tens of thousands of distinct CDR3 sequences, with 3.8% occurring only once. The sample was PBMCs. These receptors were taken from a man in his sixties with multiple sclerosis.

In its sample, this clonotype was seen many times. This rearrangement joins TRBV9 to TRBJ2-1; 8 nucleotides agree with TRBD2. This CDR3 comprises 14 residues. Germline V gene lookup returns CDR1 SGDLS and CDR2 YYNGEE. V gave up 4 bases and J gave up 8 bases; unmatched junction bases: 8. CDR3 loop: CASSPPGGGDEQFF. The CDR3 DNA follows: TGTGCCAGCAGCCCCCCCGGGGGGGGCGATGAGCAGTTCTTC.

The rearrangement joins TRBV20-1 to TRBJ1-4; D may be TRBD1 (5 bases). The CDR3 extends over 12 amino acids. The V and J ends lost 6 bases and 8 bases respectively, with 13 bases between them. The germline CDR1 and CDR2 sequences are DFQATT and SNEGSKA (reference sequence). Here the CDR3 DNA reads TGCAGTGCAGCTCGACAGAACGAAAAACTGTTTTTT. It encodes CSAARQNEKLFF.

This clonotype was recorded at least ten times. The chain recombines TRBV7-9 with TRBJ2-7; 7 nucleotides line up with TRBD2. The CDR3 covers 16 residues. Unmatched junction bases numbered 6, after V lost 1 base and J lost 0 bases. Germline CDR1 reads SEHNR; CDR2 reads FQNEAQ (reference sequence). CDR3 residues: CASSLVETGGSYEQYF. As DNA, the CDR3 is TGTGCCAGCAGCTTAGTCGAGACGGGGGGCTCCTACGAGCAGTACTTC. Full variable domain (remainder filled in from reference TRBV7-9 and TRBJ2-7): DTGVSQNPRHKITKRGQNVTFRCDPISEHNRLYWYRQTLGQGPEFLTYFQNEAQLEKSRLLSDRFSAERPKGSFSTLEIQRTEQGDSAMYLCASSLVETGGSYEQYFGPGTRLTVT.

This clonotype has ten or more counts. The chain joins TRBV29-1 to TRBJ2-3, with 7 bases aligning to TRBD2. The CDR3 has 12 amino acids. Germline-derived CDR1 and CDR2 are SQVTM and ANQGSEA. Trimming removed 6 bases from V and 4 bases from J; junction bases left unmatched: 4. The CDR3 DNA follows: TGCAGCGTCATTCTAGCGGCAGATACGCAGTATTTT. As protein: CSVILAADTQYF.

This clonotype was detected many times. The CDR3 bases are TGCAGTGCCCTGGCCGGGCTAGGGGCCAACGTCCTGACTTTC. Translating gives CSALAGLGANVLTF. This rearrangement joins TRBV20-1 to TRBJ2-6; D call uncertain. V lost 6 bases and J 4 bases, leaving 13 bases between the germline ends. The CDR3 totals 14 residues. The germline V gene encodes CDR1 DFQATT and CDR2 SNEGSKA (reference sequence).

This clonotype was seen at least ten times. The chain has TRBV6-5 and TRBJ2-7; D gene unclear. This CDR3 is 14 amino acids long. CDR1 MNHEY and CDR2 SVGAGI come from the germline V gene. V lost 5 bases and J 2 bases, leaving 13 bases between the germline ends. The CDR3 DNA follows: TGTGCCAGCAGTCAACCGGGCTCCACCTACGAGCAGTACTTC. Amino acids: CASSQPGSTYEQYF.

In this sample, this clonotype turned up many times. This chain links TRBV20-1 with TRBJ1-2; 10 bases line up with TRBD1. The CDR3 totals 12 residues. J lost 7 bases, V lost 6 bases, and 5 bases had no gene match. Looked up from germline, CDR1 is DFQATT and CDR2 is SNEGSKA (reference sequence). The CDR3 nucleotides are TGCAGTGCGCGACAGGGGGCGCGTGGCTACACCTTC. This encodes CSARQGARGYTF.

Ten or more counts support this clonotype. The rearrangement uses TRBV7-8 and TRBJ1-1; TRBD1 might be the D (5 bases). V gave up 1 base and J gave up 9 bases, with 15 bases separating them. Germline values: CDR1 SGHVS, CDR2 FQNEAQ. CDR3 size: 14 residues. The CDR3 protein is CASSLDPAGAKAFF. DNA for the CDR3: TGTGCCAGCAGCTTAGACCCGGCTGGGGCGAAAGCTTTCTTT.

This clonotype was seen repeatedly, ten times or more. V and J are TRBV15 and TRBJ2-1; 8 bases map to TRBD2. Trimming cost V 5 bases and J 1 base; bases outside gene matches: 7. The germline V gene encodes CDR1 LNHNV and CDR2 YYDKDF (reference sequence). The CDR3 has 16 residues. The CDR3 DNA is TGTGCCACCAGCCGACAAAGCGGGGGTTCCTACAATGAGCAGTTCTTC. It specifies CATSRQSGGSYNEQFF. The whole variable domain, remainder taken from reference TRBV15 and TRBJ2-1, is DAMVIQNPRYQVTQFGKPVTLSCSQTLNHNVMYWYQQKSSQAPKLLFHYYDKDFNNEADTPDNFQSRRPNTSFCFLDIRSPGLGDTAMYLCATSRQSGGSYNEQFFGPGTRLTVL.

This clonotype was seen more than once but under ten times. This chain's CDR3 is CSAASSGLTGTQYF. CDR3 DNA sequence: TGCAGTGCAGCGTCTAGCGGTCTCACGGGTACGCAGTATTTT. J is TRBJ2-3 and V is TRBV20-1, with 7 bases that match TRBD2. Looked up from germline, CDR1 is DFQATT and CDR2 is SNEGSKA (reference sequence). The CDR3 loop spans 14 amino acids. V trimming: 6 bases; J trimming: 8 bases; junction bases outside the gene matches: 14.

This clonotype was observed at least ten times. This sequence joins TRBV6-1 and TRBJ1-5, with D unclear. CDR1 MNHNS and CDR2 SASEGT come from the germline V gene. The CDR3 contains 12 residues. V dropped 2 bases and J dropped 2 bases, with 1 base sitting between them. This chain's CDR3 is CASSERNQPQHF. The CDR3 DNA is TGTGCCAGCAGTGAACGCAATCAGCCCCAGCATTTT.

This clonotype came up many times. V usage is TRBV6-6 and J usage is TRBJ1-1; 7 nucleotides align to TRBD1. There are 14 residues in the CDR3. The germline V gene has CDR1 MNHNY and CDR2 SVGAGI (reference sequence). The V gene end was trimmed by 6 bases and the J gene end by 0 bases; junction bases not matched to a gene: 4. CDR3 in amino acids: CASRLQGMNTEAFF. For the CDR3, the DNA is TGTGCCAGCAGATTACAGGGGATGAACACTGAAGCTTTCTTT.

This sequence joins TRBV25-1 and TRBJ1-1, with TRBD1 matching over 12 bases. Germline values: CDR1 MGHDK, CDR2 SYGVNS. The ends lost 4 bases at V and 5 bases at J; junction bases unmatched: 2. The CDR3 contains 14 residues. In DNA form, the CDR3 reads TGTGCCAGCAGTGCGGGACAGGGGGCGACTGAAGCTTTCTTT. Its translation: CASSAGQGATEAFF.

The table lists this clonotype with many counts. This rearrangement joins TRBV5-1 to TRBJ1-1; D not certain. The V gene's germline CDR1 is SGHRS and CDR2 YFSETQ. V lost 4 bases and J 1 base, leaving 11 bases between the germline ends. CDR3 size: 14 residues. This CDR3 is CASSPRTGNTEAFF. The DNA of the CDR3 is TGCGCCAGCAGCCCTCGGACGGGGAACACTGAAGCTTTCTTT.

Only a few counts were recorded for this clonotype. The chain joins TRBV20-1 to TRBJ2-7, with D unclear. Germline loops: CDR1 DFQATT, CDR2 SNEGSKA (reference sequence). The CDR3 length is 11 residues. The V end lost 3 bases, the J end lost 4 bases, and 7 bases lay between the germline ends. CDR3 region: CSASRSYEQYF. The CDR3 DNA sequence: TGCAGTGCTAGCCGGTCTTACGAGCAGTACTTC.

This clonotype was counted at least ten times. The rearrangement links TRBV5-1 to TRBJ2-5; TRBD1 aligns across 7 bases. V lost 0 bases and J lost 7; bases outside the gene matches: 12. The CDR3 is 16 amino acids. Germline V lookup: CDR1 SGHRS, CDR2 YFSETQ. This chain's CDR3 is CASSLAGRGKRWTQYF. CDR3 bases: TGCGCCAGCAGCTTGGCCGGCAGGGGGAAGAGATGGACCCAGTACTTC.

This clonotype was counted at least ten times. V gene TRBV7-9 combines with J gene TRBJ2-1; TRBD1 aligns across 7 bases. V was clipped by 5 bases and J by 0 bases; unmatched bases: 4. This CDR3 comprises 15 residues. Germline V lookup: CDR1 SEHNR, CDR2 FQNEAQ (reference sequence). The CDR3 DNA is TGTGCCAGCAGCAAGGGGGCCAACTCCTACAATGAGCAGTTCTTC. It is translated as CASSKGANSYNEQFF.

This clonotype was seen at least ten times. The chain joins TRBV12-3 or TRBV12-4 to TRBJ2-3, with D possibly TRBD2 on 6 matching bases. V was cut by 7 bases and J by 10 bases, with 24 bases left in between. This CDR3 has 15 amino acids. The CDR3 reads CASTSRRSDGGPQYF. The CDR3 DNA reads as TGTGCCAGCACGTCCCGACGGAGCGACGGGGGTCCGCAGTATTTT.

This clonotype was recorded many times. The rearrangement links TRBV20-1 to TRBJ2-7; 9 nucleotides match TRBD2. Germline CDR1 and CDR2: DFQATT and SNEGSKA (reference sequence). This CDR3 has 16 amino acids. Trimming removed 5 bases from V and 3 bases from J; junction bases left unmatched: 14. DNA for the CDR3: TGCAGTGCTGGGGGTGGGGCTAGCGGGGCTCTCTACGAGCAGTACTTC. This codes for CSAGGGASGALYEQYF.

V is TRBV5-1 and J is TRBJ2-1; possibly TRBD2 for D (5 bases). V was clipped by 6 bases and J by 8 bases, with 15 bases between them. The germline gives CDR1 SGHRS, CDR2 YFSETQ. The CDR3 contains 13 residues. This chain's CDR3 is CASNLGLADEQFF. The CDR3 DNA sequence: TGCGCCAGCAACTTAGGGCTAGCCGATGAGCAGTTCTTC.

CDR3 coding DNA: TGTGCCAGCTCACCGGTAAAGGGGAACACCGGGGAGCTGTTTTTT. Protein product: CASSPVKGNTGELFF. V and J are TRBV18 and TRBJ2-2; D gene uncertain. The CDR3 spans 15 residues. CDR1 is KGHSH and CDR2 is LQKENI in the germline V gene. V was shortened by 3 bases and J by 1 base, with 9 bases between the two germline ends.

This clonotype was seen many times. The rearrangement joins TRBV7-8 to TRBJ1-1, with D tentatively TRBD1 (5 bases). V lost 1 base, J lost 3 bases, and 18 bases lay in between. From germline, CDR1 is SGHVS and CDR2 FQNEAQ. The CDR3 length is 17 residues. The chain's CDR3 is CASSLVSGPGKDTEAFF. The CDR3 DNA reads TGTGCCAGCAGCTTAGTGTCAGGGCCCGGAAAGGACACTGAAGCTTTCTTT.

This clonotype was observed many times. The genes are TRBV9 and TRBJ1-6; D is unresolved. Trimming stripped 3 bases from V and 7 bases from J, with 11 bases between. The germline CDR1 and CDR2 sequences are SGDLS and YYNGEE. CDR3 size: 14 residues. The CDR3 DNA sequence: TGTGCCAGCAGCGAAGAGGGATGGAATTCACCCCTCCACTTT. Translating gives CASSEEGWNSPLHF.

This clonotype was picked up many times. The gene calls are TRBV5-6 and TRBJ2-6; 9 nucleotides match TRBD1. The germline V gene has CDR1 SGHDT and CDR2 YYEEEE. V shed 4 bases, J shed 2 bases, and the junction held 4 bases outside the gene matches. The CDR3 extends over 16 amino acids. CDR3 sequence: CASSPGDRAGANVLTF. CDR3 DNA: TGTGCCAGCAGCCCGGGGGACAGGGCTGGGGCCAACGTCCTGACTTTC.

This clonotype was counted at least ten times. This chain connects TRBV5-6 to TRBJ1-4; perhaps TRBD1 as D (5 bases). The germline gives CDR1 SGHDT, CDR2 YYEEEE. This CDR3 has 15 residues. Trimming shortened V by 3 bases and J by 2 bases, and 11 bases separated the two germline ends. The CDR3 DNA reads as TGTGCCAGCAGCTCCCCGGGACGGACTAATGAAAAACTGTTTTTT. Translating it yields CASSSPGRTNEKLFF.

This clonotype showed up many times. V and J are TRBV5-1 and TRBJ1-6; unclear D gene. The CDR3 consists of 14 residues. With 6 bases removed from V and 3 bases from J, the gap between germline ends came to 10 bases. Germline CDR1 and CDR2: SGHRS and YFSETQ. CDR3 nucleotides: TGCGCCAGCACCGCCGGGGACTATAATTCACCCCTCCACTTT. Translated, it gives CASTAGDYNSPLHF.